This T cell receptor beta chain derives from a study of CD8+CD57+ T cells in acquired aplastic anemia (dated by TCRdb to the late 2010s). Concerning the study at large: Extracted DNA from sorted CD4+ and CD8+ cells averaged around 3.3 ug, ranging from roughly 0.17 to 30 ug. For healthy donor samples, the average read count was about 10.8 million for CD4+ cells and roughly 12 million for CD8+ cells.

TCR beta VDJ combination and CDR3 sequence profiling used genomic DNA as the template. TCR repertoire sequencing was run on an Illumina HiSeq 2000. On the study's bioinformatics: TRBV/TRBJ rearrangement plots, CDR3 size and DJ length profiles, and Simpson's diversity index were used to evaluate the repertoires. The most abundant DNA sequence in the deep sequencing data was taken as the immunodominant clone. CDR3 amino acid sequences were checked for sharing across subjects and were also compared against the VDJdb database and published repertoires. TCRdb reanalyzed the raw reads on its own, using fastp at Q25 for trimming and MiXCR for clone calling, and kept in-frame beta chains. Rows are combined by CDR3 protein, so each entry shows the most common genes and DNA. The V and J calls and clone size are TCRdb's, not the authors'. The sample table shows more than 150,000 distinct CDR3 sequences, and 40% to 55% are seen once. The ten most abundant clones make up around 3% of the sample.

In its sample, this clonotype was seen once. Its antigen remains unidentified. Base qualities are not at hand, and no much larger clone is one base apart. A read on its own is weak evidence. The V end loses 5 bases and the J end loses 4 bases, and a stretch of 17 bases separates them. The germline V gene encodes CDR1 SGHTA and CDR2 FQGTGA. The CDR3 numbers 15 residues from cysteine through phenylalanine. Only the CDR3 DNA stays, 45 bases, in frame from base 1. What the authors observed across the whole study: Although roughly 29 CD8+ CDR3 sequences were shared by patients and controls, these sequences appeared highly expressed in patients and within the immunodominant clones of patients. CD8+ Simpson's diversity did not differ significantly between patients and healthy controls (P=0.060).

TCR repertoires of sorted CD4+ and CD8+ blood T cells from severe aplastic anemia patients and healthy subjects were deep-sequenced in the study. Ficoll-Paque density gradient centrifugation was used to isolate peripheral blood mononuclear cells. Before DNA extraction, CD4+ and CD8+ T cells were sorted by FACS or by magnetic beads. The V and J segments used are TRBV7-3 and TRBJ2-5, with a weak D call of TRBD2 (6 bases match). Sequencing input: sorted CD4+, CD8+, or CD8+CD57+ T cells (not recorded which) from PBMCs. The source of this sequence is a human donor in good health. The CDR3 corresponds to CASSRSQVGGETQYF. The base sequence is TGTGCCAGCAGCCGGTCCCAGGTGGGGGGAGAGACCCAGTACTTC.